Listed below are T cell receptor beta chains from one sample, sequenced in a study of blood T cell repertoires in COVID-19. The protocol was immunoSEQ multiplex PCR, while the TCRdb copy is restricted to in-frame clones and leaves out a portion. The table lists under 200,000 clones, over 80% of them singletons. Sequenced input: peripheral blood. The receptor set was obtained from a woman in her sixties with acute or convalescent COVID-19. CDR3s include the opening cysteine and the closing phenylalanine or tryptophan. A D gene is named only where the DNA matches it firmly. Clone size is not always given. Where it is, it says once, few, many or a class for expanded clones.

D: TRBD1; J: TRBJ1-2; V: TRBV2; size: few; CDR3: CASSYRGTYGYTF; DNA: TGTGCCAGCAGCTACAGGGGGACTTACGGCTACACCTTC
D: NA; J: TRBJ1-6; V: TRBV27; size: NA; CDR3: CASTLKGNGSPLHF; DNA: TGTGCCAGCACCCTTAAGGGGAATGGTTCACCCCTCCACTTT
D: NA; J: TRBJ1-5; V: TRBV7-2; size: few; CDR3: CASSLRQGNQPQHF; DNA: TGTGCCAGCAGCTTAAGACAGGGCAATCAGCCCCAGCATTTT
D: NA; J: TRBJ1-2; V: TRBV7-6; size: NA; CDR3: CASSLEQNYGYTF; DNA: TGTGCCAGCAGCTTAGAACAGAACTATGGCTACACCTTC
D: TRBD1; J: TRBJ1-2; V: TRBV4-3; size: NA; CDR3: CASSQERSGGNYGYTF; DNA: TGCGCCAGCAGCCAAGAGAGGTCAGGGGGCAATTATGGCTACACCTTC
D: TRBD1; J: TRBJ1-1; V: TRBV6-6; size: NA; CDR3: CASGVTGGVTEAFF; DNA: TGTGCCAGCGGGGTGACAGGGGGCGTCACTGAAGCTTTCTTT
D: NA; J: TRBJ2-1; V: TRBV2; size: NA; CDR3: CASRRQPASRNEQFF; DNA: TGTGCCAGCAGGCGGCAGCCAGCTTCACGGAATGAGCAGTTCTTC
D: TRBD1; J: TRBJ1-5; V: TRBV7-2; size: NA; CDR3: CASREGASQPQHF; DNA: TGTGCCAGCAGGGAGGGGGCGAGTCAGCCCCAGCATTTT
D: TRBD1; J: TRBJ1-1; V: TRBV5-1; size: once; CDR3: CASSWGQGNTEAFF; DNA: TGCGCCAGCAGCTGGGGACAGGGAAACACTGAAGCTTTCTTT
D: NA; J: TRBJ2-7; V: TRBV9; size: NA; CDR3: CASSVVSQGEQYF; DNA: TGTGCCAGCAGCGTAGTGTCCCAGGGCGAGCAGTACTTC
D: TRBD1; J: TRBJ2-1; V: TRBV18; size: NA; CDR3: CASSSTGTGYNEQFF; DNA: TGTGCCAGCTCATCGACCGGGACAGGCTACAATGAGCAGTTCTTC
D: TRBD1; J: TRBJ1-4; V: TRBV5-1; size: NA; CDR3: CASSGGQGSEKLFF; DNA: TGCGCCAGCAGCGGGGGACAGGGAAGCGAAAAACTGTTTTTT
D: TRBD1; J: TRBJ1-5; V: TRBV12-5; size: few; CDR3: CASGWTGGQPQHF; DNA: TGTGCTAGTGGGTGGACAGGGGGACAGCCCCAGCATTTT
D: TRBD1; J: TRBJ2-3; V: TRBV5-6; size: NA; CDR3: CASSLQGVGDTQYF; DNA: TGTGCCAGCAGCTTACAGGGGGTAGGGGATACGCAGTATTTT
D: TRBD1; J: TRBJ2-3; V: TRBV7-2; size: NA; CDR3: CASSLLQGYSGDTQYF; DNA: TGTGCCAGCAGCTTATTACAGGGGTATTCAGGAGATACGCAGTATTTT
D: TRBD2; J: TRBJ2-1; V: TRBV7-3; size: NA; CDR3: CASSLSGGTYLDNEQFF; DNA: TGTGCCAGCAGCTTAAGCGGGGGTACCTACCTGGATAATGAGCAGTTCTTC
D: NA; J: TRBJ1-2; V: TRBV19; size: NA; CDR3: CASLRSDRLPYGYTF; DNA: TGTGCCAGTCTGCGAAGCGACCGCCTGCCCTATGGCTACACCTTC
D: TRBD1; J: TRBJ1-6; V: TRBV12-3/TRBV12-4; size: NA; CDR3: CASTSGGSPLHF; DNA: TGTGCCAGCACCTCAGGGGGATCACCCCTCCACTTT
D: TRBD1; J: TRBJ1-5; V: TRBV18; size: NA; CDR3: CASSPTGTGVNQPQHF; DNA: TGTGCCAGCTCACCGACCGGGACAGGAGTCAATCAGCCCCAGCATTTT
D: TRBD2; J: TRBJ2-3; V: TRBV28; size: few; CDR3: CASPSGSGGPTDTQYF; DNA: TGTGCCAGCCCGTCGGGTAGCGGGGGGCCCACAGATACGCAGTATTTT
D: NA; J: TRBJ1-6; V: TRBV5-6; size: NA; CDR3: CASSLGPRTTAALHF; DNA: TGTGCCAGCAGCTTGGGACCTAGGACAACCGCGGCCCTCCACTTT
D: TRBD1; J: TRBJ1-3; V: TRBV4-2; size: NA; CDR3: CASSHFDRGIGNTIYF; DNA: TGTGCCAGCAGCCATTTCGACAGGGGAATAGGAAACACCATATATTTT
D: TRBD1; J: TRBJ1-5; V: TRBV6-5; size: NA; CDR3: CASSKTGNNQPQHF; DNA: TGTGCCAGCAGCAAGACAGGGAACAATCAGCCCCAGCATTTT
D: TRBD2; J: TRBJ2-2; V: TRBV7-9; size: medium-sized; CDR3: CASSPRGLAGDTGELFF; DNA: TGTGCCAGCAGCCCGCGGGGACTAGCGGGGGACACCGGGGAGCTGTTTTTT
D: TRBD1; J: TRBJ1-2; V: TRBV4-1; size: NA; CDR3: CASSQDTGTVFYGYTF; DNA: TGCGCCAGCAGCCAGGATACCGGGACAGTTTTTTATGGCTACACCTTC
D: TRBD1; J: TRBJ1-2; V: TRBV6-5; size: NA; CDR3: CASTTGGGTGDGYTF; DNA: TGTGCCAGCACCACGGGGGGCGGGACAGGAGATGGCTACACCTTC
D: TRBD1; J: TRBJ2-2; V: TRBV14; size: NA; CDR3: CASSPGQENTGELFF; DNA: TGTGCCAGCAGCCCTGGACAGGAGAACACCGGGGAGCTGTTTTTT
D: NA; J: TRBJ1-6; V: TRBV16; size: NA; CDR3: CASSPALAPSPLHF; DNA: TGTGCCAGCAGCCCGGCCCTAGCCCCCTCACCCCTCCACTTT
D: NA; J: TRBJ1-1; V: TRBV5-1; size: few; CDR3: CASSPTDTNTEAFF; DNA: TGCGCCAGCAGCCCCACTGACACCAACACTGAAGCTTTCTTT
D: NA; J: TRBJ2-2; V: TRBV5-1; size: NA; CDR3: CASSSRGLDAGELFF; DNA: TGCGCCAGCAGCTCTCGGGGACTTGACGCCGGGGAGCTGTTTTTT
D: TRBD1; J: TRBJ1-5; V: TRBV30; size: NA; CDR3: CAWSGDRVGQPQHF; DNA: TGTGCCTGGAGCGGGGACAGGGTAGGGCAGCCCCAGCATTTT
D: NA; J: TRBJ2-4; V: TRBV5-6; size: NA; CDR3: CASSSPGVKNIQYF; DNA: TGTGCCAGCAGCTCGCCAGGGGTTAAGAACATTCAGTACTTC
D: TRBD1; J: TRBJ1-3; V: TRBV29-1; size: NA; CDR3: CSAWDRHNSGNTIYF; DNA: TGCAGCGCCTGGGACAGACATAACTCTGGAAACACCATATATTTT
D: NA; J: TRBJ1-2; V: TRBV7-3; size: NA; CDR3: CASSLTGEVGYTF; DNA: TGTGCCAGCAGCTTAACAGGGGAAGTTGGCTACACCTTC
D: NA; J: TRBJ1-6; V: TRBV21-1; size: NA; CDR3: CASSKVRENGSYNSPLHF; DNA: TGTGCCAGCAGCAAAGTTAGAGAGAACGGCTCCTATAATTCACCCCTCCACTTT
D: NA; J: TRBJ1-6; V: TRBV27; size: NA; CDR3: CASSLRPGTSPLHF; DNA: TGTGCCAGCAGTTTAAGGCCGGGAACGTCACCCCTCCACTTT
D: TRBD2; J: TRBJ2-1; V: TRBV9; size: once; CDR3: CASSLGTSNEQFF; DNA: TGTGCCAGCAGCCTCGGGACTAGCAATGAGCAGTTCTTC
D: TRBD1; J: TRBJ2-7; V: TRBV27; size: NA; CDR3: CASSDITGVTYEQYF; DNA: TGTGCCAGCAGTGATATTACAGGGGTTACCTACGAGCAGTACTTC
D: TRBD2; J: TRBJ2-7; V: TRBV30; size: NA; CDR3: CAWLTQRGAEYEQYF; DNA: TGTGCCTGGCTTACCCAGCGGGGGGCCGAATACGAGCAGTACTTC
D: TRBD1; J: TRBJ2-3; V: TRBV27; size: many; CDR3: CASSLGTGARPWYF; DNA: TGTGCCAGCAGTTTAGGGACAGGGGCTCGGCCGTGGTATTTT
D: TRBD1; J: TRBJ1-1; V: TRBV5-4; size: once; CDR3: CASSPPQGMNTEAFF; DNA: TGTGCCAGCAGCCCCCCACAGGGGATGAACACTGAAGCTTTCTTT
D: TRBD2; J: TRBJ2-1; V: TRBV6-2/TRBV6-3; size: few; CDR3: CASSYRLRGGSNEQFF; DNA: TGTGCCAGCAGTTACCGTTTGCGGGGGGGATCAAATGAGCAGTTCTTC
D: TRBD1; J: TRBJ2-5; V: TRBV19; size: NA; CDR3: CASSPMLGTVQETQYF; DNA: TGTGCCAGTAGTCCCATGTTGGGGACAGTCCAAGAGACCCAGTACTTC
D: TRBD1; J: TRBJ1-2; V: TRBV2; size: few; CDR3: CASSETGQGAGYTF; DNA: TGTGCCAGCAGTGAAACGGGACAGGGGGCTGGCTACACCTTC
D: NA; J: TRBJ1-2; V: TRBV3-1/TRBV3-2; size: once; CDR3: CASSQGGVGNGYTF; DNA: TGTGCCAGCAGCCAGGGGGGGGTTGGAAATGGCTACACCTTC
D: NA; J: TRBJ1-1; V: TRBV19; size: NA; CDR3: CASSKREGTEAFF; DNA: TGTGCCAGTAGTAAGCGGGAGGGCACTGAAGCTTTCTTT
D: NA; J: TRBJ1-6; V: TRBV15; size: NA; CDR3: CATSTPAGLGQSPLHF; DNA: TGTGCCACCAGCACCCCCGCGGGGTTAGGGCAATCACCCCTCCACTTT
D: NA; J: TRBJ1-1; V: TRBV6-2/TRBV6-3; size: NA; CDR3: CASSYYSQGNTEAFF; DNA: TGTGCCAGCAGTTATTATTCACAGGGGAACACTGAAGCTTTCTTT